This entry concerns a single T cell receptor beta chain. Its cognate antigen is unknown. This sample was included in a study of T cell responses to AZD1222 COVID-19 vaccine. This CDR3 comprises 13 residues. The V gene lost 7 bases and the J gene lost 0 bases, with 7 bases spanning the gap. CDR1 and CDR2 (germline): SNHLY, FYNNEI. Whole-study findings and limits: Spike-spanning, vaccine-associated CD4 TCRs were dominant at 160-218 and 743-854. Only 5 or 6 AZD1222 recipients were seropositive at baseline. A reported finding is that nearly half of spike-specific TCRs target unmutated variant regions. After the peak T cell response, and only then, were repertoires sampled.

The method was immunoSEQ multiplex PCR; TCRdb's version includes in-frame clones alone and lacks a portion of them. This sample has around 94,000 clones, with about 88% found just once. Here the sequenced sample was peripheral blood, taken on day 0 of AZD1222 vaccination. The source of this sequence is an adult in good health. J is TRBJ2-1 and V is TRBV2, with no clear D. This CDR3 is CASTPGSYNEQFF. In DNA, the CDR3 is TGTGCCAGCACCCCGGGCTCCTACAATGAGCAGTTCTTC.